The present T cell receptor (beta chain) was sequenced within a study of blood T cell repertoires in COVID-19. For the study at large: The origin of the acute and convalescent COVID-19 samples was the United States, Italy and Spain.

A single count supports this clone. Repertoires were generated with immunoSEQ multiplex PCR, while TCRdb's copy carries only in-frame clones and drops some. The data contain some 250,000 clones, 90% to 95% of them singletons. The germline CDR1 and CDR2 sequences are SGHAT and FQNNGV. This CDR3 contains 11 residues. Trimming removed 9 bases at V and 7 bases at J, with 10 bases between. This TCR came from a human donor in a cohort exposed to, infected with or recovered from COVID-19 (not recorded which). The donor label of this sample is uncertain. The chain is built from TRBV11-2 and TRBJ1-5; no clear D. The sample taken for sequencing was PBMCs or T cells enriched from blood (not recorded which). The CDR3 coding sequence is TGTGCCAGAAGAGGGTGGCAGCCCCAGCATTTT. Translation: CARRGWQPQHF.